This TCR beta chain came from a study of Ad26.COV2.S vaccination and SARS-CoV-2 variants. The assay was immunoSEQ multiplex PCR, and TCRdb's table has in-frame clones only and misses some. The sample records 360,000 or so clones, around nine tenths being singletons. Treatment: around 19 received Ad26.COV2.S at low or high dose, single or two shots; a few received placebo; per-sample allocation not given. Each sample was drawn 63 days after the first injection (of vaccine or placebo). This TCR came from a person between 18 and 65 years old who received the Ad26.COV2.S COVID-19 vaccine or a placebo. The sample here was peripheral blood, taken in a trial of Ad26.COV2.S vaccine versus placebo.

The CDR3 coding sequence is TGTGCCAGCAGCGTCAGGCAGGGCGGGACAGATACGCAGTATTTT. Translation: CASSVRQGGTDTQYF. The rearrangement uses TRBV9 and TRBJ2-3; tentatively, D is TRBD1 or TRBD2 (5 bases each). The CDR3 contains 15 residues. Germline CDR1 and CDR2: SGDLS and YYNGEE. Trimming took 2 bases from V and 3 from J, leaving 13 bases between them. Drawing the rest from reference TRBV9 and TRBJ2-3, the complete variable domain is DSGVTQTPKHLITATGQRVTLRCSPRSGDLSVYWYQQSLDQGLQFLIQYYNGEERAKGNILERFSAQQFPDLHSELNLSSLELGDSALYFCASSVRQGGTDTQYFGPGTRLTVL.